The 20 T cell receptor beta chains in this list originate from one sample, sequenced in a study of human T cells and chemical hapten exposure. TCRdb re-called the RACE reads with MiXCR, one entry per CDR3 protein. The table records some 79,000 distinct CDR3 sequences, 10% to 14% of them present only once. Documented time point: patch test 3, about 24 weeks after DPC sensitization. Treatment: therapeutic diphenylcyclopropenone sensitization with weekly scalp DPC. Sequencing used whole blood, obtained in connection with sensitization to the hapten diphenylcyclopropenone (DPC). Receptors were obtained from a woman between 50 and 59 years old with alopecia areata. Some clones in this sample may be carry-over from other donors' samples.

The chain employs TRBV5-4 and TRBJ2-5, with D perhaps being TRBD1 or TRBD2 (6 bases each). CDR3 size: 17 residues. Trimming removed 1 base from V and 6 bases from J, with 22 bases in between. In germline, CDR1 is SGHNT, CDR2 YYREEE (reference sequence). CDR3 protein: CASSLKESQGGKQTQYF. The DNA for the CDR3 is TGTGCCAGCAGCTTGAAGGAGTCCCAAGGGGGGAAGCAGACCCAGTACTTC.

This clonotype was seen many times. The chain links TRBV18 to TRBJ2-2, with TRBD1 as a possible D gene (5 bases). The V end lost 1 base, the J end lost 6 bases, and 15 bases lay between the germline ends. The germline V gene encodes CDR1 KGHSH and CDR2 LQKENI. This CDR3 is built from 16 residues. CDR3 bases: TGTGCCAGCTCACCACTCGGGCAGGGTAACTCCGGGGAGCTGTTTTTT. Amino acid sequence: CASSPLGQGNSGELFF.

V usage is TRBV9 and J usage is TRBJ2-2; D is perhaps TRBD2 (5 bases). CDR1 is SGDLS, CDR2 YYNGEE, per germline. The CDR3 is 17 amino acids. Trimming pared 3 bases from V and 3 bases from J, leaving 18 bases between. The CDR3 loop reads CASSDGPRRADTGELFF. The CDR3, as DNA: TGTGCCAGCAGCGACGGTCCAAGGCGGGCAGACACCGGGGAGCTGTTTTTT. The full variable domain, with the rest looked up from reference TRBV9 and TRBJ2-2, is DSGVTQTPKHLITATGQRVTLRCSPRSGDLSVYWYQQSLDQGLQFLIQYYNGEERAKGNILERFSAQQFPDLHSELNLSSLELGDSALYFCASSDGPRRADTGELFFGEGSRLTVL.

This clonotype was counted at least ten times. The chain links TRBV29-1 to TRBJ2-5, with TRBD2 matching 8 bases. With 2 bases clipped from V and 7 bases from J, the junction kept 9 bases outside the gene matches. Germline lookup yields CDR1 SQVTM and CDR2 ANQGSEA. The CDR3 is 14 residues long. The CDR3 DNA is TGCAGCGTTGAATTAACGGGAGGGCCGGGGACCCAGTACTTC. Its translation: CSVELTGGPGTQYF.

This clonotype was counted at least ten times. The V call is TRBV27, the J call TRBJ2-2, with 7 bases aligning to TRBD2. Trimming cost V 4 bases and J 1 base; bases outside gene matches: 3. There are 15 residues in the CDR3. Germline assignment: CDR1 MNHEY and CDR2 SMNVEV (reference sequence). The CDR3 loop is CASSYTSENTGELFF. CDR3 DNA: TGTGCCAGCAGTTACACTAGCGAGAACACCGGGGAGCTGTTTTTT.

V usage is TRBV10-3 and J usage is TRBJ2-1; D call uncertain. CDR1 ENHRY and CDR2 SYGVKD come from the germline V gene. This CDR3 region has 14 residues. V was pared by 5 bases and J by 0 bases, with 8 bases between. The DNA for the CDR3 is TGTGCCATCAGTTCTGCGAGCTCCTACAATGAGCAGTTCTTC. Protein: CAISSASSYNEQFF.

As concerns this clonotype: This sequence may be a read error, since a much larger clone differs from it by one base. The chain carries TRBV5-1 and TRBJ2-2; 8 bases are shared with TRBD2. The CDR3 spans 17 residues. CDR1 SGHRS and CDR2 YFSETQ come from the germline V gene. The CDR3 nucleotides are TGCGCCAGCAGCTTGCCGAGCCTAGCGGGCAACATCGGGGAGCTGTTTTTT. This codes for CASSLPSLAGNIGELFF.

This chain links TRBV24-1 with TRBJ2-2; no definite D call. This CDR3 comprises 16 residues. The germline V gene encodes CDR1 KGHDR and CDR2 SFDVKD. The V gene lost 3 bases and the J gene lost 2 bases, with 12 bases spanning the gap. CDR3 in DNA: TGTGCCACCAGTGATGCCTATAGAGGAAACACCGGGGAGCTGTTTTTT. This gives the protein CATSDAYRGNTGELFF.

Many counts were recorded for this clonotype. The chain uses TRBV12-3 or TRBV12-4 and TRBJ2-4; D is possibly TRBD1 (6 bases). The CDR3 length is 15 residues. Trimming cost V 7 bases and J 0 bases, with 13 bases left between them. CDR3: CASTPPRGAKNIQYF. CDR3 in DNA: TGTGCCAGCACCCCTCCCAGGGGAGCCAAAAACATTCAGTACTTC.

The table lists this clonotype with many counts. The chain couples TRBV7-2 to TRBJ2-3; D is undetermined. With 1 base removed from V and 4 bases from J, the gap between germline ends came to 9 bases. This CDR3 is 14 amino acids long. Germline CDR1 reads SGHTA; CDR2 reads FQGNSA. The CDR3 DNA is TGTGCCAGCAGCTTAGTCCTGCGCGCAGATACGCAGTATTTT. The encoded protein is CASSLVLRADTQYF.

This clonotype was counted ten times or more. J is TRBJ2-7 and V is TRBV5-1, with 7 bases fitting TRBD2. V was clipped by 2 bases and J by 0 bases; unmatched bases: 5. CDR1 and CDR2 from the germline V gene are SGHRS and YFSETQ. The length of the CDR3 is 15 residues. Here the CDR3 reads CASSLGAGSSYEQYF. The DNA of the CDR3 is TGCGCCAGCAGCTTAGGAGCGGGAAGCTCCTACGAGCAGTACTTC.

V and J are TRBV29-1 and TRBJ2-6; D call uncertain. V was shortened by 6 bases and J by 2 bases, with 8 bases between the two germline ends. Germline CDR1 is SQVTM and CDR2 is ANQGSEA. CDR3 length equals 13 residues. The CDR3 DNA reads TGCAGCGTCGCCTTTACTGGGGCCAACGTCCTGACTTTC. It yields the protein CSVAFTGANVLTF. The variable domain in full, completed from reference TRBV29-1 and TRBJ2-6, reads SAVISQKPSRDICQRGTSLTIQCQVDSQVTMMFWYRQQPGQSLTLIATANQGSEATYESGFVIDKFPISRPNLTFSTLTVSNMSPEDSSIYLCSVAFTGANVLTFGAGSRLTVL.

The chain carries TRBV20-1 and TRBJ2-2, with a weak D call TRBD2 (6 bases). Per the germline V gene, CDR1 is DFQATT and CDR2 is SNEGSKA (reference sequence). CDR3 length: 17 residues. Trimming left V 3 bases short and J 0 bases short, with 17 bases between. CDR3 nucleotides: TGCAGTGCTAGGGGCGGGAACCAAGCCGCGAACACCGGGGAGCTGTTTTTT. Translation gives CSARGGNQAANTGELFF.

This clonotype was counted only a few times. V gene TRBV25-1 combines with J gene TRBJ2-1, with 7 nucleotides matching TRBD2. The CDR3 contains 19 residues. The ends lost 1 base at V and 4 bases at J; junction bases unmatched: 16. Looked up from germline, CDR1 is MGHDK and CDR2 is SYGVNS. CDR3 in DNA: TGTGCCAGCAGTGAATTAGGCAGGGCAGGACTAGGCCCTTACAATGAGCAGTTCTTC. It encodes CASSELGRAGLGPYNEQFF.

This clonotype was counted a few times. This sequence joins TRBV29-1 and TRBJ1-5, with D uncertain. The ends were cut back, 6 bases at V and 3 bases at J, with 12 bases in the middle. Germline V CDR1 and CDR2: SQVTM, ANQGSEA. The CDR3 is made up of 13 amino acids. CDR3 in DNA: TGCAGCGTCCGTTGGGCAGACAATCAGCCCCAGCATTTT. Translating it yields CSVRWADNQPQHF. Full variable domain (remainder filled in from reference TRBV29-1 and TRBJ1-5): SAVISQKPSRDICQRGTSLTIQCQVDSQVTMMFWYRQQPGQSLTLIATANQGSEATYESGFVIDKFPISRPNLTFSTLTVSNMSPEDSSIYLCSVRWADNQPQHFGDGTRLSIL.

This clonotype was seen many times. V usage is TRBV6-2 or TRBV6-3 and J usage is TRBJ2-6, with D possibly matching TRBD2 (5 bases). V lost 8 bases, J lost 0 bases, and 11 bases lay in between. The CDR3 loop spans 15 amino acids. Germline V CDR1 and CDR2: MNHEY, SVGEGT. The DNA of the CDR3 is TGTGCCAGCTCTACCGCGGGCTCTGGGGCCAACGTCCTGACTTTC. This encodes CASSTAGSGANVLTF.

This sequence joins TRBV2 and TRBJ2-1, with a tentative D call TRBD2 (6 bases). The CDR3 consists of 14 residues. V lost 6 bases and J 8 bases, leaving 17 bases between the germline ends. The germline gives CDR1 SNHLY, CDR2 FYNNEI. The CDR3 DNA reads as TGTGCCAGCAGCGGGACTCCGCCCCCCCATGAGCAGTTCTTC. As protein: CASSGTPPPHEQFF. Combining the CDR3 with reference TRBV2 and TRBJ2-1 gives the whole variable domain EPEVTQTPSHQVTQMGQEVILRCVPISNHLYFYWYRQILGQKVEFLVSFYNNEISEKSEIFDDQFSVERPDGSNFTLKIRSTKLEDSAMYFCASSGTPPPHEQFFGPGTRLTVL.

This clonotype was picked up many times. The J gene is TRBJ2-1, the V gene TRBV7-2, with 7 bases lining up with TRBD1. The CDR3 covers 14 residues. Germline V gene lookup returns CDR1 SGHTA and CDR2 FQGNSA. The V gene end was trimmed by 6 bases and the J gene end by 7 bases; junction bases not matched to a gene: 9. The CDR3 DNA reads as TGTGCCAGCAGTTACGACAGGGTTGTGAATGAGCAGTTCTTC. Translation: CASSYDRVVNEQFF.

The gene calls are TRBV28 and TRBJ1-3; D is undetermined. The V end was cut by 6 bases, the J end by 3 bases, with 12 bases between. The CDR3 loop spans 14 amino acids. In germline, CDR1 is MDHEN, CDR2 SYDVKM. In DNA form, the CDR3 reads TGTGCCAGCAGCCAGTCGAGGGTTGGAAACACCATATATTTT. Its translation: CASSQSRVGNTIYF.

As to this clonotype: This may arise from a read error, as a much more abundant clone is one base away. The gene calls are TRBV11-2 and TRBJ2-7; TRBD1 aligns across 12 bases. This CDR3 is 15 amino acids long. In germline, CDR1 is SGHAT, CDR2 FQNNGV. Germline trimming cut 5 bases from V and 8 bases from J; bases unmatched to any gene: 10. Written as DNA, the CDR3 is TGTGCCAGCAGCAGATCCGGGACAGGGGGCTTCAAGCAGTACTTC. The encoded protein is CASSRSGTGGFKQYF. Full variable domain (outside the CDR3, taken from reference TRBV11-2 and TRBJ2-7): EAGVAQSPRYKIIEKRQSVAFWCNPISGHATLYWYQQILGQGPKLLIQFQNNGVVDDSQLPKDRFSAERLKGVDSTLKIQPAKLEDSAVYLCASSRSGTGGFKQYFGPGTRLTVT.